Below are 19 T cell receptor beta chains sequenced from a single sample in a study of liver allograft versus peripheral blood T cells. For the study at large: Transplanted livers held T cell receptor repertoires, and these were compared with repertoires in recipients' peripheral blood.

TCRdb redid the calling of the reads with MiXCR, one entry per CDR3 protein. This table holds more than 8,500 distinct CDR3 sequences, approximately 26% found once. Source of these receptors: a human patient who had a liver transplant. The graft donor may have given rise to some T cells.

V is TRBV12-3 or TRBV12-4 and J is TRBJ2-5; no clear D gene. V was pared by 6 bases and J by 1 base, with 9 bases between. This CDR3 region has 13 residues. The CDR3 is CASSWPPQETQYF. CDR3 DNA sequence: TGTGCCAGCAGCTGGCCCCCCCAAGAGACCCAGTACTTC.

This clonotype appeared a single time. CDR3 amino acids: CASSYANGGEKLFF. DNA for the CDR3: TGTGCCAGCAGTTACGCGAATGGGGGAGAAAAACTGTTTTTT. This rearrangement joins TRBV6-5 to TRBJ1-4; possible D gene TRBD1, 5 bases. CDR3 length: 14 residues. Germline V gives CDR1 MNHEY, CDR2 SVGAGI. Between the trimmed V and J ends, which lost 2 bases and 8 bases, there was a span of 12 bases.

This chain connects TRBV7-2 to TRBJ2-1; 9 bases line up with TRBD2. V trimming: 10 bases; J trimming: 7 bases; junction bases outside the gene matches: 14. The CDR3 is 15 residues long. CDR1 and CDR2 from the germline V gene are SGHTA and FQGNSA. The CDR3 is CATQQGGLAGNEQFF. The CDR3 DNA follows: TGTGCCACCCAACAGGGAGGCCTAGCGGGGAATGAGCAGTTCTTC.

The table lists this clonotype with a few counts. The chain couples TRBV20-1 to TRBJ1-1, with no clear D. The V and J ends lost 7 bases and 1 base respectively, with 16 bases between them. Germline CDR1 DFQATT, CDR2 SNEGSKA (reference sequence). The CDR3 is 14 amino acids. The CDR3 DNA reads as TGCAGTGAAGGCCGTTCAGACACGAACACTGAAGCTTTCTTT. It specifies CSEGRSDTNTEAFF.

The V and J genes are TRBV6-5 and TRBJ2-3; 9 nucleotides line up with TRBD2. CDR1 MNHEY and CDR2 SVGAGI come from the germline V gene. V dropped 0 bases and J dropped 4; count of bases not matched to a gene: 8. This CDR3 spans 17 amino acids. In DNA form, the CDR3 reads TGTGCCAGCAGTTACTCAGAGCTAGCGGGGTATCCAGATACGCAGTATTTT. This gives the protein CASSYSELAGYPDTQYF.

The DNA of the CDR3 is TGCAGTGCCGCTACTAGCGGGAGAAGCCCGTATACGCAGTATTTT. Translating it yields CSAATSGRSPYTQYF. J is TRBJ2-3 and V is TRBV20-1; 11 positions match TRBD2. V was clipped by 6 bases and J by 7 bases; unmatched bases: 12. Germline V gene sequence: CDR1 DFQATT, CDR2 SNEGSKA (reference sequence). The CDR3 covers 15 residues.

This sequence joins TRBV5-1 and TRBJ2-2, with 8 nucleotides matching TRBD2. Germline assignment: CDR1 SGHRS and CDR2 YFSETQ. V gave up 4 bases and J gave up 6 bases; unmatched junction bases: 5. This CDR3 comprises 14 residues. CDR3 sequence (DNA): TGCGCCAGCAGCAGTGCGGGAGGCGCCGGGGAGCTGTTTTTT. Protein product: CASSSAGGAGELFF.

This clonotype is labeled medium-sized (0.01 to 0.1%). The chain is built from TRBV28 and TRBJ1-6, with TRBD1 identical over 7 bases. The length of the CDR3 is 14 residues. Germline loops: CDR1 MDHEN, CDR2 SYDVKM. The V and J ends lost 5 bases and 7 bases, in that order; junction bases with no gene match: 5. The CDR3 DNA reads as TGTGCCAGCAGTAAGCAGGGGGGGAATTCACCCCTCCACTTT. This translates into CASSKQGGNSPLHF.

By proportion, this clonotype is medium-sized. The chain couples TRBV19 to TRBJ1-5, with D possibly TRBD1 on 6 matching bases. Trimming took off 1 base at V and 2 bases at J, with 12 bases between the two ends. CDR3 size: 16 residues. Per germline, CDR1 LNHDA and CDR2 SQIVND (reference sequence). This CDR3 is CASSIGRGRGNQPQHF. The CDR3 coding sequence is TGTGCCAGTAGTATAGGCAGGGGAAGGGGCAATCAGCCCCAGCATTTT.

By proportion, this clonotype is medium-sized. This chain connects TRBV24-1 to TRBJ2-3; TRBD2 matches at 8 bases. The CDR3 contains 17 residues. The V gene end was trimmed by 0 bases and the J gene end by 2 bases; junction bases not matched to a gene: 6. The germline V gene encodes CDR1 KGHDR and CDR2 SFDVKD. The CDR3 DNA reads TGTGCCACCAGTGATTTGCTCGGGACTAGTTCCACAGATACGCAGTATTTT. Amino acid sequence: CATSDLLGTSSTDTQYF.

The J gene is TRBJ1-2, the V gene TRBV9; 9 bases are shared with TRBD1. With V trimmed by 3 bases and J by 4 bases, 7 bases remained unmatched. The CDR3 runs 15 residues. Germline CDR1 SGDLS, CDR2 YYNGEE. CDR3 in DNA: TGTGCCAGCAGCGCCGGACAGGGGCTTTTCTATGGCTACACCTTC. It specifies CASSAGQGLFYGYTF.

This clonotype counts as medium-sized. V usage is TRBV19 and J usage is TRBJ1-2; 7 bases line up with TRBD1. Losses at the gene ends were 8 bases for V and 8 bases for J; bases not matched to a gene: 11. The CDR3 runs 13 residues. Germline CDR1 and CDR2: LNHDA and SQIVND (reference sequence). This CDR3 is CASVRTGQRGYTF. The CDR3 nucleotides read TGTGCCAGTGTTCGGACAGGCCAGAGGGGCTACACCTTC.

This clonotype was recorded a few times. This chain joins TRBV9 and TRBJ2-1, with TRBD2 matching 10 bases. Germline V lookup: CDR1 SGDLS, CDR2 YYNGEE. Trimming removed 0 bases from V and 5 bases from J; junction bases left unmatched: 8. The CDR3 covers 17 residues. The CDR3 coding sequence is TGTGCCAGCAGCGTAGGGGAGTCTGGACTAGCGGACAATGAGCAGTTCTTC. Amino acid sequence: CASSVGESGLADNEQFF. Filled out from reference TRBV9 and TRBJ2-1, the complete variable domain reads DSGVTQTPKHLITATGQRVTLRCSPRSGDLSVYWYQQSLDQGLQFLIQYYNGEERAKGNILERFSAQQFPDLHSELNLSSLELGDSALYFCASSVGESGLADNEQFFGPGTRLTVL.

This clonotype was observed many times. The gene calls are TRBV6-2 or TRBV6-3 and TRBJ2-1; D is unclear. This CDR3 contains 12 residues. Germline values: CDR1 MNHEY, CDR2 SVGEGT. V dropped 7 bases and J dropped 2 bases, with 6 bases sitting between them. Here the CDR3 reads CASKSAYNEQFF. The CDR3 DNA reads as TGTGCCAGCAAAAGCGCCTACAATGAGCAGTTCTTC.

This clonotype was recorded a few times. This rearrangement joins TRBV30 to TRBJ2-7; D not certain. Trimming shortened V by 5 bases and J by 3 bases, and 11 bases separated the two germline ends. This CDR3 comprises 12 residues. Germline-derived CDR1 and CDR2 are GTSNPN and SVGIG (reference sequence). The CDR3 reads CAWSDLSYEQYF. The CDR3 nucleotides are TGTGCCTGGTCCGACCTGAGCTACGAGCAGTACTTC.

This clonotype is categorized as medium-sized. J is TRBJ1-6 and V is TRBV27; unclear D gene. CDR3 size: 14 residues. The germline CDR1 and CDR2 sequences are MNHEY and SMNVEV (reference sequence). V dropped 2 bases and J dropped 1 base, with 3 bases sitting between them. Here the CDR3 DNA reads TGTGCCAGCAGTTTAGGATCCTATAATTCACCCCTCCACTTT. Amino acids: CASSLGSYNSPLHF.

This chain joins TRBV12-3 or TRBV12-4 and TRBJ2-2; no clear D. The CDR3 is made up of 13 amino acids. V was clipped by 5 bases and J by 3 bases, with 7 bases between them. The DNA for the CDR3 is TGTGCCAGCAGTCTCGCGGACACCGGGGAGCTGTTTTTT. This translates into CASSLADTGELFF.

Judged by abundance, this clonotype is medium-sized. The chain links TRBV18 to TRBJ2-5; D might be TRBD1 (6 bases). There are 15 residues in the CDR3. V lost 3 bases to trimming and J lost 3 bases, with 14 bases between them. Germline lookup yields CDR1 KGHSH and CDR2 LQKENI. CDR3 in DNA: TGTGCCAGCTCACCCGGCTTGGGGGCCAAAGAGACCCAGTACTTC. Translated, it gives CASSPGLGAKETQYF.

V usage is TRBV6-5 and J usage is TRBJ1-6, with D uncertain. Germline lookup yields CDR1 MNHEY and CDR2 SVGAGI. CDR3 size: 14 residues. V gave up 3 bases and J gave up 9 bases, with 12 bases separating them. The CDR3 sequence: CASSYEASGSPLHF. The CDR3 bases are TGTGCCAGCAGTTATGAGGCTTCGGGTTCACCCCTCCACTTT.